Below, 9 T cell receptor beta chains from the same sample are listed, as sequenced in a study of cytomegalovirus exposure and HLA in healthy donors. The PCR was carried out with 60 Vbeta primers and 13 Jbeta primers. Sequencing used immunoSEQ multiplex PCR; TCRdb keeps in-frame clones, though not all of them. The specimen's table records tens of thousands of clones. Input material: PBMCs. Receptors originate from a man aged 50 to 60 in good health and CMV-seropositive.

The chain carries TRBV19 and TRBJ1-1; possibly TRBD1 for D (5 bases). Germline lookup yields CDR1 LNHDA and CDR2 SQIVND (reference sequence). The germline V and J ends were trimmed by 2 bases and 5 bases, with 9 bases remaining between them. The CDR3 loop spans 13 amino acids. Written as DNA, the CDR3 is TGTGCCAGTAGTATACAGGGCCGGACTGAAGCTTTCTTT. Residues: CASSIQGRTEAFF.

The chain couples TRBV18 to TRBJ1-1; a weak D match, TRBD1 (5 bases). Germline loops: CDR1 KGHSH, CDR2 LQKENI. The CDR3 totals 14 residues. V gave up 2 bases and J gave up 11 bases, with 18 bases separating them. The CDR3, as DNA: TGTGCCAGCTCACCAAGTGGAGGGACGTCTACGGCTTTCTTT. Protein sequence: CASSPSGGTSTAFF. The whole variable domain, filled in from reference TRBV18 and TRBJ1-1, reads NAGVMQNPRHLVRRRGQEARLRCSPMKGHSHVYWYRQLPEEGLKFMVYLQKENIIDESGMPKERFSAEFPKEGPSILRIQQVVRGDSAAYFCASSPSGGTSTAFFGQGTRLTVV.

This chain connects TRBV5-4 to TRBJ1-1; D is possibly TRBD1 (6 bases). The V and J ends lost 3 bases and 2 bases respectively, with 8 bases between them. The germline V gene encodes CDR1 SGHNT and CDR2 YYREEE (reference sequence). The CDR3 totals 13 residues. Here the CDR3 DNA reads TGTGCCAGCAGCTCCAGGGGAAACACTGAAGCTTTCTTT. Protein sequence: CASSSRGNTEAFF.

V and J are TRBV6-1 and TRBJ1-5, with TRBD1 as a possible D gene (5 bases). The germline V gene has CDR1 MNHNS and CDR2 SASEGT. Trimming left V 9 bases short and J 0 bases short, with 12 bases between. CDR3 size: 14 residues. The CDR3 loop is CASLGVSSNQPQHF. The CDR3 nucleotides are TGTGCCAGTCTAGGGGTGTCTAGCAATCAGCCCCAGCATTTT.

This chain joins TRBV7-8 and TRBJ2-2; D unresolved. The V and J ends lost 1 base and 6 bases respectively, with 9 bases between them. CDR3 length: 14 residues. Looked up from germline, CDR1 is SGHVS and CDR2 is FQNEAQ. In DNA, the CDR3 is TGTGCCAGCAGCTTAGATAGGAGCGCCGGGGAGCTGTTTTTT. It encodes CASSLDRSAGELFF.

The CDR3, as DNA: TGTGCCAGCAGTTACGGTAACCGGGGGGAGCAGTACTTC. As protein: CASSYGNRGEQYF. This chain links TRBV6-5 with TRBJ2-7, with D possibly being TRBD2 (6 bases). CDR1 and CDR2 from the germline V gene are MNHEY and SVGAGI. The germline V and J ends were trimmed by 2 bases and 7 bases, with 12 bases remaining between them. This CDR3 has 13 residues.

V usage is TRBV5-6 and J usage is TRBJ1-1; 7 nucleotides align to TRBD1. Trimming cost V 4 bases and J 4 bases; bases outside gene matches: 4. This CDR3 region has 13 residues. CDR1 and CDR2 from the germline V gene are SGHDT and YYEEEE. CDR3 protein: CASSPTGTTEAFF. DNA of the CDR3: TGTGCCAGCAGCCCGACAGGGACCACTGAAGCTTTCTTT.

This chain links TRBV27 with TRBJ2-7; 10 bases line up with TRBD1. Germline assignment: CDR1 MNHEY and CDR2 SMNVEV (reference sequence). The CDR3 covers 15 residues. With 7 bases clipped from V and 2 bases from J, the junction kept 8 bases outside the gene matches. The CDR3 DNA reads TGTGCCAGCACCTTGACCGGGACAGGGGCCTACGAGCAGTACTTC. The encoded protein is CASTLTGTGAYEQYF.

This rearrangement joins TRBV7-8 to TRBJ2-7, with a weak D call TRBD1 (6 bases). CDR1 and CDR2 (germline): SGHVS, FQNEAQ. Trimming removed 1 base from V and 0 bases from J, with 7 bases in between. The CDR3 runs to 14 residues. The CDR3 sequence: CASSLEGGSYEQYV. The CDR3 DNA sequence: TGTGCCAGCAGCTTAGAAGGGGGCTCCTACGAGCAGTACGTC.